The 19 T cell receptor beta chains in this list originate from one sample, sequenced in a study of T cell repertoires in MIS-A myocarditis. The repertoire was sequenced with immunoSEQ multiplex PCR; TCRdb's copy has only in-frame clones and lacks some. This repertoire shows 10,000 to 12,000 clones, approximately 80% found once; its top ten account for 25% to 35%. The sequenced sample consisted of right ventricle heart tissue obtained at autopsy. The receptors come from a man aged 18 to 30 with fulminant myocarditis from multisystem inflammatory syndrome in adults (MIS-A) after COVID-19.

The CDR3 region has the DNA TGTGCCAGCAGTGAAAGGGTGGGGGAGCTGTTTTTT. This gives the protein CASSERVGELFF. This chain joins TRBV2 and TRBJ2-2; no clear D. There are 12 residues in the CDR3. CDR1 is SNHLY and CDR2 is FYNNEI in the germline V gene. Trimming removed 2 bases from V and 8 bases from J, with 6 bases in between.

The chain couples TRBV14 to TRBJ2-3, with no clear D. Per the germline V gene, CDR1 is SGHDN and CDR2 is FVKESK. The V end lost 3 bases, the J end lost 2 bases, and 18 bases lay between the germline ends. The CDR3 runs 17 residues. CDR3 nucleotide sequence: TGTGCCAGCAGCCATACCTCCCCAGCGTCTAACACAGATACGCAGTATTTT. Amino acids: CASSHTSPASNTDTQYF.

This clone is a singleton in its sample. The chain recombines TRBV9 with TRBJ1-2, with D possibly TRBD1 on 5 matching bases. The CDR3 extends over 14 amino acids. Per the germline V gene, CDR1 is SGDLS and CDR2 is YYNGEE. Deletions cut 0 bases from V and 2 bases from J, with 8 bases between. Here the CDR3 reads CASSVAPGNYGYTF. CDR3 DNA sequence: TGTGCCAGCAGCGTAGCGCCAGGGAACTATGGCTACACCTTC.

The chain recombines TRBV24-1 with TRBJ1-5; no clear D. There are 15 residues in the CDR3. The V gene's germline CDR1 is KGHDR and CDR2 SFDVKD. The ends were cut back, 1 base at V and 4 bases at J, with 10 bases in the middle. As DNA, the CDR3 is TGTGCCACCAGTGATTTTGGACCGCAAAATCAGCCCCAGCATTTT. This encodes CATSDFGPQNQPQHF.

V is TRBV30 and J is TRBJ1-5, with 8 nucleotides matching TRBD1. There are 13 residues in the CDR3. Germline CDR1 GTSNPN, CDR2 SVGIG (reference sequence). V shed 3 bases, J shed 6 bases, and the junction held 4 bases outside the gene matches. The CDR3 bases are TGTGCCTGGAGAGACAGGGGAGGTCAGCCCCAGCATTTT. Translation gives CAWRDRGGQPQHF.

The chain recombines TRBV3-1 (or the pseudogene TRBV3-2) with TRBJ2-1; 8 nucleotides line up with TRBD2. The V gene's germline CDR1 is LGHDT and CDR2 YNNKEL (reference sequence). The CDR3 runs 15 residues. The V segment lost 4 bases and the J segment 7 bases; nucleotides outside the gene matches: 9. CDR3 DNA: TGTGCCAGCAGCCGAGCGGGAGATTCCACTAATGAGCAGTTCTTC. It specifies CASSRAGDSTNEQFF.

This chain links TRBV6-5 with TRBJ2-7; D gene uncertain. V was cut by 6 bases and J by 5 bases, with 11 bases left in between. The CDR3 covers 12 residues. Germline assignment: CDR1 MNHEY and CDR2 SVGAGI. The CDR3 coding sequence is TGTGCCAGCAGGCCCCTCCCCCACGAGCAGTACTTC. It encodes CASRPLPHEQYF.

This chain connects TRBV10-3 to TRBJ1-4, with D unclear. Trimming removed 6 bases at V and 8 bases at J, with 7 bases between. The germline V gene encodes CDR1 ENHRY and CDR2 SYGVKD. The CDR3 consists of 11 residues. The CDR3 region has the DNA TGTGCCATCAGCCTCAGGGAAAAACTGTTTTTT. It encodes CAISLREKLFF.

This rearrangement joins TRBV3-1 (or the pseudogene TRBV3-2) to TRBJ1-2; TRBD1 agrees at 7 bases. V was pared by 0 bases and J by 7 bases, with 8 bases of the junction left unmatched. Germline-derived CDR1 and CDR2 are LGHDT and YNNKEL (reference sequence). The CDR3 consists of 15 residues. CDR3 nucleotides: TGTGCCAGCAGCCAAGACCATCAGGGGGTGGTTGGCTACACCTTC. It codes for CASSQDHQGVVGYTF.

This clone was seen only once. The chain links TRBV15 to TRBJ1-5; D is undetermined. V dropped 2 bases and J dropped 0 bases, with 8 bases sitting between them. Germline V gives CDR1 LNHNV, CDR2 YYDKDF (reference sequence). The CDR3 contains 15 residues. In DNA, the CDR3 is TGTGCCACCAGCAGAAGGCGAGCTAGCAATCAGCCCCAGCATTTT. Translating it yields CATSRRRASNQPQHF.

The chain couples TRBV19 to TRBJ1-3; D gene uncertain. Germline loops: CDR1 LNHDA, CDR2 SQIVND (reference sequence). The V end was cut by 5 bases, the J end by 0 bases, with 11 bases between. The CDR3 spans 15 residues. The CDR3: CASSPSAYSGNTIYF. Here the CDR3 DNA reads TGTGCCAGTAGTCCATCAGCTTACTCTGGAAACACCATATATTTT.

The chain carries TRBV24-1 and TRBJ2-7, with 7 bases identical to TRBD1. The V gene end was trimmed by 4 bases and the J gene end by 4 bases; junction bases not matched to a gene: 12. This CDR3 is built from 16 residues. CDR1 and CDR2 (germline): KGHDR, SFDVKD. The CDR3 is CATSDPAVTGRYEQYF. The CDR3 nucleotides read TGTGCCACCAGTGACCCGGCCGTGACAGGGAGATACGAGCAGTACTTC.

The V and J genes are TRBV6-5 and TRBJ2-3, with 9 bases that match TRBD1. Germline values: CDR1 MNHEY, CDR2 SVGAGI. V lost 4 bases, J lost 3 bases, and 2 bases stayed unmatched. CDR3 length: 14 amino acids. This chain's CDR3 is CASSSGTGTDTQYF. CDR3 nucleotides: TGTGCCAGCAGTTCCGGGACAGGGACAGATACGCAGTATTTT.

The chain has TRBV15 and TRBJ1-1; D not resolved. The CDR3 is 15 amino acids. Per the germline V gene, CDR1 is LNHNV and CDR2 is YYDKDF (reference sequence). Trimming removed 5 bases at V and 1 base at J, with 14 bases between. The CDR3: CATSFGGPRNTEAFF. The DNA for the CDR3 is TGTGCCACCAGCTTTGGAGGACCCAGGAACACTGAAGCTTTCTTT.

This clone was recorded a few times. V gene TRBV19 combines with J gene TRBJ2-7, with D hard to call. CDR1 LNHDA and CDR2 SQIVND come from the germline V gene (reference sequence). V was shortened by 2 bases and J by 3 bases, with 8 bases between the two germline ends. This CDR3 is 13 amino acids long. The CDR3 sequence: CASSISPYYEQYF. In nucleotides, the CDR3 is TGTGCCAGTAGTATAAGCCCCTACTACGAGCAGTACTTC.

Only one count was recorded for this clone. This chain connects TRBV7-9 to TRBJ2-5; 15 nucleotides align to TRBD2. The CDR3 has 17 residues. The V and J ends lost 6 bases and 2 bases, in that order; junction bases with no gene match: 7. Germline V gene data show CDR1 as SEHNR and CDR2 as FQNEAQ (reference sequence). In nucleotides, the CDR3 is TGTGCCAGCAGGTTGGGACTAGCGGGAGGCATACAAGAGACCCAGTACTTC. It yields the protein CASRLGLAGGIQETQYF.

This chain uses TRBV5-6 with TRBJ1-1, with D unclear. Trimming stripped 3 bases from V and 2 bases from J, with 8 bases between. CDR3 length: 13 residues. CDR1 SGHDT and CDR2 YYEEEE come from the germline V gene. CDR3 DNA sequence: TGTGCCAGCAGCTGGCGTATAAACACTGAAGCTTTCTTT. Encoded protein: CASSWRINTEAFF.

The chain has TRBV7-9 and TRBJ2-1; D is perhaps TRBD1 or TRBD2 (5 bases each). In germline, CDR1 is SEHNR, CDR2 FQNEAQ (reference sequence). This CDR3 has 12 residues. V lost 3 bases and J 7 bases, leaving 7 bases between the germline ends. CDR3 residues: CASSFGTNEQFF. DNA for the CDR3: TGTGCCAGCAGCTTTGGGACGAATGAGCAGTTCTTC. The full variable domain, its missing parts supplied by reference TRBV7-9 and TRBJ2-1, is DTGVSQNPRHKITKRGQNVTFRCDPISEHNRLYWYRQTLGQGPEFLTYFQNEAQLEKSRLLSDRFSAERPKGSFSTLEIQRTEQGDSAMYLCASSFGTNEQFFGPGTRLTVL.

The DNA of the CDR3 is TGTGCCAGCAGCTTAGTAGGGAACAACTATGGCTACACCTTC. It specifies CASSLVGNNYGYTF. The chain couples TRBV7-9 to TRBJ1-2, with D unresolved. Germline V gene sequence: CDR1 SEHNR, CDR2 FQNEAQ (reference sequence). This CDR3 contains 14 residues. V dropped 1 base and J dropped 2 bases, with 8 bases sitting between them.